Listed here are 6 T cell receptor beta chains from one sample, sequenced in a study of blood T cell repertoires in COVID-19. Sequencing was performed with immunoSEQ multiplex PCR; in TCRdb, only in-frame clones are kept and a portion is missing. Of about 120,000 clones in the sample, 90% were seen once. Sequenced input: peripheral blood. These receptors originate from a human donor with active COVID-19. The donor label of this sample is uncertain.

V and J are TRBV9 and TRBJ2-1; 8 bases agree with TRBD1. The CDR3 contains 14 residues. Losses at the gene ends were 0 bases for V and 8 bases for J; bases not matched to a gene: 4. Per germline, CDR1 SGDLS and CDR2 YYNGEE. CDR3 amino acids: CASSVEDRVHEQFF. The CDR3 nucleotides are TGTGCCAGCAGCGTAGAGGACAGGGTCCATGAGCAGTTCTTC.

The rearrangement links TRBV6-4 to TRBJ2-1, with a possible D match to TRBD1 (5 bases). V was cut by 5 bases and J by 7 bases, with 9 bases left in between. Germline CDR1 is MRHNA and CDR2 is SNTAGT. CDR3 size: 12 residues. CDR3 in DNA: TGTGCCAGCAGTTCAGACAGAAATGAGCAGTTCTTC. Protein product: CASSSDRNEQFF.

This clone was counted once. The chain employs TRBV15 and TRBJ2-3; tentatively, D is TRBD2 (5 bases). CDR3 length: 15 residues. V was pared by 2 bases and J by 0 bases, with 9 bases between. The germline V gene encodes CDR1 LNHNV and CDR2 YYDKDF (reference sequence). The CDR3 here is CATSRWRTSTDTQYF. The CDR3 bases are TGTGCCACCAGCAGATGGAGGACTAGCACAGATACGCAGTATTTT.

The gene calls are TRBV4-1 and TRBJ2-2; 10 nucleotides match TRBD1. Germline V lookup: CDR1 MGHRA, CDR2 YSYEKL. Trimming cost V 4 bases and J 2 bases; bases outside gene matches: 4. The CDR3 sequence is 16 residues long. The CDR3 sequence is CASSPRTGGNTGELFF. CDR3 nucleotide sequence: TGCGCCAGCAGCCCCCGGACAGGGGGTAACACCGGGGAGCTGTTTTTT.

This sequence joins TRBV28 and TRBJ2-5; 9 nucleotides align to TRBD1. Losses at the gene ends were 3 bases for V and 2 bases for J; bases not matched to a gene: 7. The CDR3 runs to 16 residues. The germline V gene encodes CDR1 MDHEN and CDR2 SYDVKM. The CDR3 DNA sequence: TGTGCCAGCAGTTTTACAGGGGGCCGAGTACAAGAGACCCAGTACTTC. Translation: CASSFTGGRVQETQYF.

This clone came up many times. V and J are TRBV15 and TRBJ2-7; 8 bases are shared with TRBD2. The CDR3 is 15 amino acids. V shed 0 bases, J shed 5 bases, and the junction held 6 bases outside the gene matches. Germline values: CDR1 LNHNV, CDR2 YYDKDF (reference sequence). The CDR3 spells CATSRDPGGADEQYF. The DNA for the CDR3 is TGTGCCACCAGCAGAGATCCCGGGGGGGCGGACGAGCAGTACTTC.